These 8 T cell receptor beta chains were all obtained from the same sample, sequenced in a study of blood T cells in healthy people across ages. A second PCR of roughly 6 to 12 cycles used a sample-barcoded 5' primer and a J-beta primer mix. TCRdb re-analysed the 5' RACE reads in MiXCR, keeping a single row per CDR3 protein. Counted here are hundreds of thousands of distinct CDR3 sequences, 25% occurring once; the ten biggest clones make up 9% to 9.5%. These same data were also listed under a study on T cells of mothers and their children.

The sample taken for sequencing was blood. The receptor set was obtained from a boy aged 5-17 years in good health.

This chain joins TRBV11-3 and TRBJ2-3; TRBD2 agrees at 11 bases. This CDR3 has 17 residues. The J segment lost 5 bases and the V segment lost 0 bases, leaving 7 bases of the junction unmatched. Germline V lookup: CDR1 SGHNT, CDR2 YENEEA. CDR3 sequence (DNA): TGTGCCAGCAGCTTAGATCGGGCACTAGCGGGGGTAGATACGCAGTATTTT. It codes for CASSLDRALAGVDTQYF.

This chain uses TRBV18 with TRBJ1-2, with D unresolved. Germline-derived CDR1 and CDR2 are KGHSH and LQKENI. V lost 0 bases, J lost 5 bases, and 13 bases lay in between. The CDR3 runs to 15 residues. The CDR3 coding sequence is TGTGCCAGCTCACCACCGAACGAGCCGGAGTATGGCTACACCTTC. Amino acid sequence: CASSPPNEPEYGYTF. The full variable domain, in which reference TRBV18 and TRBJ1-2 provide the parts outside the CDR3, is NAGVMQNPRHLVRRRGQEARLRCSPMKGHSHVYWYRQLPEEGLKFMVYLQKENIIDESGMPKERFSAEFPKEGPSILRIQQVVRGDSAAYFCASSPPNEPEYGYTFGSGTRLTVV.

V usage is TRBV4-1 and J usage is TRBJ2-5; 13 positions match TRBD2. Looked up from germline, CDR1 is MGHRA and CDR2 is YSYEKL. The CDR3 is 16 residues long. Trimming removed 5 bases from V and 5 bases from J; junction bases left unmatched: 8. The CDR3 sequence: CASSYPRTSGSETQYF. The CDR3 nucleotides read TGCGCCAGCAGCTACCCTCGGACTAGCGGGAGTGAGACCCAGTACTTC.

The rearrangement links TRBV25-1 to TRBJ1-4; D uncertain. This CDR3 is built from 15 residues. The germline V gene has CDR1 MGHDK and CDR2 SYGVNS. Trimming took off 4 bases at V and 7 bases at J, with 16 bases between the two ends. The CDR3 DNA reads as TGTGCCAGCAGTGTATCCAGGCCGGAGAGTGAAAAACTGTTTTTT. Its translation: CASSVSRPESEKLFF.

This clonotype was picked up a small number of times. This chain joins TRBV7-9 and TRBJ1-6, with D hard to call. The CDR3 contains 14 residues. Trimming took 7 bases from V and 0 from J, leaving 7 bases between them. Germline V lookup: CDR1 SEHNR, CDR2 FQNEAQ (reference sequence). CDR3 DNA sequence: TGTGCCAGCAACCCGAGCTCCTATAATTCACCCCTCCACTTT. Translating gives CASNPSSYNSPLHF.

The V call is TRBV24-1, the J call TRBJ1-4, with no clear D. CDR3 length equals 15 residues. Germline V gene sequence: CDR1 KGHDR, CDR2 SFDVKD. Trimming removed 0 bases from V and 0 bases from J, with 4 bases in between. CDR3 amino acids: CATSDLTATNEKLFF. DNA of the CDR3: TGTGCCACCAGTGATTTGACGGCAACTAATGAAAAACTGTTTTTT.

A few counts support this clonotype. This sequence joins TRBV3-1 and TRBJ2-7; D tentatively fits TRBD1 or TRBD2 (5 bases each). The J call is uncertain, as TRBJ2-1 better fits the DNA end. Germline CDR1 LGHDT, CDR2 YNNKEL (reference sequence). The CDR3 extends over 15 amino acids. The CDR3 loop is CASSLLRDAYNEQFF. As DNA, the CDR3 is TGTGCCAGCAGCCTCTTACGGGACGCCTACAATGAGCAGTTCTTC.

This clonotype was counted a few times. The chain joins TRBV7-9 to TRBJ2-3, with 7 bases matching TRBD2. Germline V gene data show CDR1 as SEHNR and CDR2 as FQNEAQ (reference sequence). V lost 4 bases and J lost 6; bases outside the gene matches: 13. CDR3 length equals 16 residues. The DNA for the CDR3 is TGTGCCAGCAGCTCATCAGAGACTAGCATTACCGATACGCAGTATTTT. Translation gives CASSSSETSITDTQYF.